This T cell receptor (beta chain) stems from a study of T cells in Graves' hyperthyroidism and ophthalmopathy. Diagnosis of hyperthyroidism was new in patients aged 18 to 65, and its duration was under 2 months. Exclusion of patients followed from uncontrolled infection, other autoimmune disease, pregnancy or lactation. PBMCs were obtained from about 9.9 ml fresh peripheral blood. Per germline, CDR1 DFQATT and CDR2 SNEGSKA (reference sequence). The CDR3 runs to 12 residues. This clonotype was seen many times. Antigen unknown. Overall study results and limits: In blood, most of the thyroid clonotypes expanded above 0.001 were also present.

Amplification of TCR beta CDR3 regions used RNA as the template. Carried out on the TCR CDR3, a first-round RT-PCR used the HTBI primer set. Using its own MiXCR run on the multiplex PCR reads, TCRdb lists one record per CDR3 protein. Here the sample spans about 840,000 distinct CDR3 sequences, roughly 40% being singletons. The chain employs TRBV20-1 and TRBJ1-1; weak D call: TRBD1 (6 bases). Material: blood. This receptor was taken from a man between 18 and 35 years old with Graves' hyperthyroidism. The CDR3: CRASRGDTEAFF. For the CDR3, the DNA is TGCAGGGCCTCGAGGGGGGACACTGAAGCTTTCTTT.